This entry describes one T cell receptor beta chain. Clones were read by immunoSEQ multiplex PCR, and TCRdb kept only the in-frame ones, dropping some. The sample lists tens of thousands of clones; 80% to 90% were seen once. This record comes from a study of T cell changes during pregnancy in multiple sclerosis. The CDR3 is 16 amino acids. Germline V CDR1 and CDR2: SGHTA, FQGNSA. Trimming took 5 bases from V and 9 from J; bases not matched to a gene: 14. This chain links TRBV7-2 with TRBJ2-5, with 11 bases lining up with TRBD1. The sequence was obtained from a female donor with multiple sclerosis, enrolled in a pregnancy study. Sequenced material: CD4+ T cells from peripheral blood mononuclear cells, taken in the first trimester of pregnancy. The DNA of the CDR3 is TGTGCCAGCAGCCCCAGGACAGGGGGCGGAGGGGGGGCCCAGTACTTC. Its protein product is CASSPRTGGGGGAQYF.